The clone carrying this T cell receptor beta chain has ten or more counts. The sample is drawn from a study of identical twins. The CDR3 sequence is 14 residues long. The V end was cut by 2 bases, the J end by 6 bases, with 11 bases between. In germline, CDR1 is SNHLY, CDR2 FYNNEI. A single record per CDR3 protein comes from TCRdb applying MiXCR to the 5' RACE reads. The profile shows approximately 620,000 distinct CDR3 sequences, around 8.3% of them singletons. The same sample was also studied in work on yellow fever vaccine responses in identical twins.

Sequenced sample: PBMCs. This receptor was taken from a woman younger than 35 in good health. V usage is TRBV2 and J usage is TRBJ2-1; D unresolved. This CDR3 is CASSEIGLGNEQFF. The CDR3 DNA reads TGTGCCAGCAGTGAAATTGGCCTAGGCAATGAGCAGTTCTTC.